The 23 T cell receptor beta chains below come from one sample, sequenced in a study of blood T cells in healthy people across ages. A second roughly 7 to 11 cycle PCR used barcoded and J-beta primers. TCRdb recomputed calls from the 5' RACE reads with MiXCR, one row per CDR3 protein. The data show about 830,000 distinct CDR3 sequences, around 68% seen once. Material for sequencing was blood. The receptors shown here come from a man aged 25 to 40 in good health.

V is TRBV7-2 and J is TRBJ2-5, with 9 bases aligning to TRBD1. Per germline, CDR1 SGHTA and CDR2 FQGNSA. J lost 4 bases, V lost 1 base, and 4 bases had no gene match. This CDR3 contains 15 residues. The CDR3 DNA reads as TGTGCCAGCAGCTTAGACAGGGGGCAGGGAGAGACCCAGTACTTC. It specifies CASSLDRGQGETQYF.

The chain is built from TRBV3-1 and TRBJ2-7; 7 bases line up with TRBD2. CDR3 length equals 16 residues. CDR1 is LGHDT and CDR2 is YNNKEL in the germline V gene (reference sequence). V dropped 1 base and J dropped 0; count of bases not matched to a gene: 6. The CDR3 here is CASSQGLAGVSYEQYF. The CDR3 DNA reads TGTGCCAGCAGCCAAGGGCTCGCGGGGGTCTCCTACGAGCAGTACTTC.

The chain is built from TRBV4-2 and TRBJ2-3, with a possible D match to TRBD1 (6 bases). This CDR3 is 16 amino acids long. Trimming shortened V by 3 bases and J by 2 bases, and 15 bases separated the two germline ends. CDR1 and CDR2 from the germline V gene are LGHNA and YNFKEQ. CDR3 protein: CASSHPGGGPTDTQYF. CDR3 sequence (DNA): TGTGCCAGCAGCCATCCCGGTGGGGGCCCCACAGATACGCAGTATTTT.

The chain combines TRBV6-5 with TRBJ2-1; TRBD1 agrees at 8 bases. Trimming removed 0 bases from V and 1 base from J; junction bases left unmatched: 17. Germline V gives CDR1 MNHEY, CDR2 SVGAGI. The CDR3 is 21 residues long. CDR3 in amino acids: CASSYSKDGTGNPISYNEQFF. The CDR3 bases are TGTGCCAGCAGTTACTCGAAGGATGGGACAGGAAACCCTATTTCCTACAATGAGCAGTTCTTC.

The V and J genes are TRBV5-1 and TRBJ2-4, with D uncertain. The DNA end lines up better with TRBJ2-7; the J call may be wrong. The germline CDR1 and CDR2 sequences are SGHRS and YFSETQ. CDR3 size: 14 residues. The CDR3 nucleotides read TGCGCCAGCAGCTTTCAAGATGATCACTACGAGCAGTACTTC. Translation: CASSFQDDHYEQYF.

About this clonotype: One end of the junction is discordant with germline, which a read error may explain. The chain has TRBV4-3 and TRBJ1-4, with D unresolved. The CDR3 length is 15 residues. Germline CDR1 LGHNA, CDR2 YSLEER. CDR3 loop: CASSQDFSTSEKLFF. The CDR3 DNA sequence: TGCGCCAGCAGCCAAGATTTTAGTACTAGTGAAAAACTGTTTTTT.

As regards this clonotype: A single base separates this from a much larger clone, so it may be a read error. The V gene is TRBV7-2, the J gene TRBJ2-1; D is unresolved. The CDR3 length is 11 residues. Trimming shortened V by 6 bases and J by 10 bases, and 10 bases separated the two germline ends. The germline V gene encodes CDR1 SGHTA and CDR2 FQGNSA. This CDR3 is CASRRGSEQFF. The CDR3 region has the DNA TGTGCCAGCAGACGAGGCAGCGAGCAGTTCTTC.

The chain has TRBV5-1 and TRBJ2-7, with D tentatively TRBD1 or TRBD2 (5 bases each). The CDR3 covers 12 residues. Germline V gene lookup returns CDR1 SGHRS and CDR2 YFSETQ. Trimming pared 3 bases from V and 3 bases from J, leaving 7 bases between. The CDR3 nucleotides read TGCGCCAGCAGCTGGGACGGCTACGAGCAGTACTTC. Its translation: CASSWDGYEQYF.

As for this clonotype: A much larger clone lies a single base off, so this may be a read error. The chain links TRBV7-2 to TRBJ2-1; D is perhaps TRBD1 (5 bases). Trimming removed 2 bases from V and 10 bases from J, with 18 bases in between. CDR1 and CDR2 from the germline V gene are SGHTA and FQGNSA. The CDR3 spans 15 residues. The CDR3, as DNA: TGTGCCAGCAGCTTAAGGGGTCCAGGGTCGGACGAGCAGTTCTTC. Translating it yields CASSLRGPGSDEQFF.

This chain joins TRBV11-2 and TRBJ2-5; 10 bases are a match to TRBD1. The end of the DNA aligns better with TRBJ2-7, so the J call may be wrong. CDR3 length equals 15 residues. Germline lookup yields CDR1 SGHAT and CDR2 FQNNGV. This CDR3 is CASSSRDRGYHEQYF. CDR3 bases: TGTGCCAGCAGCTCCCGGGACAGGGGTTACCACGAGCAGTACTTC.

The chain's CDR3 is CAWTAGYEQYF. The CDR3 DNA reads TGTGCCTGGACCGCTGGCTACGAGCAGTACTTC. The gene calls are TRBV30 and TRBJ2-7, with D hard to call. This CDR3 comprises 11 residues. CDR1 GTSNPN and CDR2 SVGIG come from the germline V gene (reference sequence). Trimming pared 4 bases from V and 3 bases from J, leaving 7 bases between.

In its sample, this clonotype was seen a few times. The V gene is TRBV9, the J gene TRBJ2-7, with a possible D match to TRBD2 (5 bases). The CDR3 is 13 residues long. The germline CDR1 and CDR2 sequences are SGDLS and YYNGEE. V was pared by 3 bases and J by 4 bases, with 11 bases between. For the CDR3, the DNA is TGTGCCAGCAGCGCATCTACTAGTTACGAGCAGTACTTC. Translation gives CASSASTSYEQYF.

There are a few counts of this clonotype. The chain carries TRBV4-2 and TRBJ2-3, with D tentatively TRBD2 (5 bases). Between the trimmed V and J ends, which lost 4 bases and 11 bases, there was a span of 13 bases. The CDR3 totals 12 residues. Germline CDR1 LGHNA, CDR2 YNFKEQ. DNA for the CDR3: TGTGCCAGCAGCCTAGAACACGGGGAGCAGTATTTT. Translation gives CASSLEHGEQYF.

This clonotype was recorded at least ten times. This chain joins TRBV6-6 and TRBJ2-4, with D tentatively TRBD1 or TRBD2 (7 bases each). Trimming took 4 bases from V and 7 from J, leaving 14 bases between them. From germline, CDR1 is MNHNY and CDR2 SVGAGI (reference sequence). CDR3 length equals 14 residues. CDR3 in DNA: TGTGCCAGCAGTTTTCCAGGGGGAGGGAACATTCAGTACTTC. Translating it yields CASSFPGGGNIQYF.

J is TRBJ2-3 and V is TRBV5-1; 10 bases map to TRBD2. Germline V gene sequence: CDR1 SGHRS, CDR2 YFSETQ. The CDR3 loop spans 16 amino acids. Trimming cost V 1 base and J 2 bases; bases outside gene matches: 4. The CDR3 DNA is TGCGCCAGCAGCTTGACTAGCGGGGTAACCACAGATACGCAGTATTTT. This codes for CASSLTSGVTTDTQYF.

This clonotype was found a few times. This chain joins TRBV7-2 and TRBJ1-1; no clear D. The length of the CDR3 is 13 residues. Looked up from germline, CDR1 is SGHTA and CDR2 is FQGNSA. V was shortened by 5 bases and J by 1 base, with 8 bases between the two germline ends. The CDR3 DNA reads TGTGCCAGCAGCCAACAGAAGAACACTGAAGCTTTCTTT. It encodes CASSQQKNTEAFF.

This chain connects TRBV5-6 to TRBJ1-4, with D hard to call. Germline V gene sequence: CDR1 SGHDT, CDR2 YYEEEE. The V end lost 3 bases, the J end lost 4 bases, and 7 bases lay between the germline ends. The CDR3 loop spans 13 amino acids. CDR3 sequence: CASSSLYNEKLFF. The CDR3 nucleotides read TGTGCCAGCAGCTCCCTCTATAATGAAAAACTGTTTTTT.

V gene TRBV29-1 combines with J gene TRBJ1-4, with D possibly TRBD1 on 6 matching bases. The CDR3 spans 13 residues. CDR1 and CDR2 from the germline V gene are SQVTM and ANQGSEA. Trimming pared 5 bases from V and 7 bases from J, leaving 14 bases between. The DNA for the CDR3 is TGCAGCGTTTACAGGGAGTCGACTGAAAAACTGTTTTTT. This encodes CSVYRESTEKLFF.

This sequence joins TRBV6-6 and TRBJ2-5; either TRBD1 or TRBD2 may fit D (5 bases each). The CDR3 is 15 residues long. Deletions cut 6 bases from V and 7 bases from J, with 21 bases between. Germline V lookup: CDR1 MNHNY, CDR2 SVGAGI (reference sequence). CDR3 in DNA: TGTGCCAGCAGCCAGGAAGGGACCCACGGTGGGACCCAGTACTTC. Translating it yields CASSQEGTHGGTQYF.

The chain couples TRBV27 to TRBJ2-4; the match to TRBD1 covers 9 bases. The DNA end lines up better with TRBJ2-7; the J call may be wrong. CDR3 length: 16 amino acids. Germline CDR1 is MNHEY and CDR2 is SMNVEV (reference sequence). The CDR3 DNA is TGTGCCAGCAGTGATTCCTCCGGGACAGGGTGGGGCGAGCAGTACTTC. It codes for CASSDSSGTGWGEQYF.

A word on this clonotype: The junction shows a germline mismatch at one end, possibly a read error. The chain carries TRBV11-1 and TRBJ2-1; 12 nucleotides match TRBD2. The CDR3 is 15 residues long. Germline values: CDR1 SGHAT, CDR2 FQDESV (reference sequence). CDR3 coding DNA: TGTGCCAGCAGCTCCGAACTAGCGGGGGGCAATGTGCAGTTCTTC. It encodes CASSSELAGGNVQFF.

V is TRBV27 and J is TRBJ2-2; 8 nucleotides match TRBD1. The CDR3 is 14 amino acids. J gave up 4 bases and V 5 bases, and 3 bases lay outside the gene matches. CDR1 is MNHEY, CDR2 SMNVEV, per germline (reference sequence). This CDR3 is CASSQQGGTGELFF. The CDR3 DNA sequence: TGTGCCAGCAGTCAACAGGGGGGCACCGGGGAGCTGTTTTTT.

The chain has TRBV6-2 or TRBV6-3 and TRBJ1-1; D is ambiguous. Germline CDR1 MNHEY, CDR2 SVGEGT. Trimming cost V 7 bases and J 0 bases, with 12 bases left between them. CDR3 size: 14 residues. CDR3 DNA: TGTGCCAGCACGGACGGATACATGAACACTGAAGCTTTCTTT. Its protein is CASTDGYMNTEAFF.